This T cell receptor beta chain was found in a study of blood T cell repertoires in COVID-19. Trimming at V came to 6 bases and at J to 4 bases, leaving 9 bases not matched to a gene. The length of the CDR3 is 15 residues. Germline V gene data show CDR1 as MNHNY and CDR2 as SVGAGI (reference sequence). Seattle enrolled patients during active infection and tracked them longitudinally. In the original workflow: Estimates of nucleated cell counts were drawn from the amplification of reference gene primers. Measured with immunoSEQ multiplex PCR; TCRdb has only the in-frame clones, and not every one. The V and J calls and clone size were taken over from that table, and D and trimming were inferred from the DNA. Of approximately 290,000 clones detected, about 85% appear once; the ten largest clones hold about 1%.

J is TRBJ1-2 and V is TRBV6-6; 9 positions match TRBD1. The source is a human donor with COVID-19, enrolled during active disease. The donor label of this sample is uncertain. The sample taken for sequencing was peripheral blood. The CDR3: CASRPQGAPGYGYTF. As DNA, the CDR3 is TGTGCCAGCAGACCACAGGGGGCGCCGGGCTATGGCTACACCTTC.